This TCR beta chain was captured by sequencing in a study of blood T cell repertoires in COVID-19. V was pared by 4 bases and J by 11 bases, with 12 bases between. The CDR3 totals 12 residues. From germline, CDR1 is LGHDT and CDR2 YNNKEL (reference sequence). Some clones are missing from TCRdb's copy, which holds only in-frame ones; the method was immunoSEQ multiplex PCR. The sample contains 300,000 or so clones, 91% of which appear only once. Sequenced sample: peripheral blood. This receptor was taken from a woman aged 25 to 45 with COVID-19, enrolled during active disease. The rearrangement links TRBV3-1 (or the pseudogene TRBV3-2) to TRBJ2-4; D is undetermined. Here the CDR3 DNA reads TGTGCCAGCAGCCCCCTCCCAGGCCTTCAGTACTTC. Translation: CASSPLPGLQYF.